This T cell receptor beta chain came from a study of breast tumors, draining lymph nodes, adjacent tissues. Broader study findings: Compared with lymph nodes, tumors were less diverse; compared with nontumor tissue, more.

Samples came from axillary lymph nodes draining the breast cancer. Via MiXCR, TCRdb re-called the multiplex PCR reads, giving one row per CDR3 protein. The sample lists 200,000 or so distinct CDR3 sequences; approximately 33% were seen once. To note about this clonotype: Antigen unknown.

Sequenced: axillary lymph node tissue. The receptor comes from a female donor with breast cancer. Some clones in this sample may be carry-over from other donors' samples.

The CDR3 DNA reads as TGTGCCAGCAGACTTACTAGCGGAGGCTCCTACAATGAGCAGTTCTTC. Translating gives CASRLTSGGSYNEQFF. The chain joins TRBV6-6 to TRBJ2-1; 8 bases line up with TRBD2. The CDR3 has 16 amino acids. CDR1 and CDR2 (germline): MNHNY, SVGAGI (reference sequence). V trimming: 6 bases; J trimming: 0 bases; junction bases outside the gene matches: 7.